The 8 T cell receptor beta chains given below trace back to one sample, sequenced in a study of blood T cell repertoires in COVID-19. Assay: immunoSEQ multiplex PCR; the TCRdb copy retains only in-frame clones and omits some. The sample lists more than 400,000 clones; less than 95% were seen once. The sequencing sample was made of PBMCs or T cells enriched from blood (not recorded which). Receptors originate from a man aged 18 to 29 who had recovered from COVID-19.

The chain carries TRBV12-3 or TRBV12-4 and TRBJ1-6; D is uncertain. V was pared by 3 bases and J by 15 bases, with 9 bases between. The CDR3 is 11 amino acids. CDR3 loop: CASSFGLFLHF. The CDR3 nucleotides read TGTGCCAGCAGTTTTGGACTCTTCCTCCACTTT.

V and J are TRBV10-2 and TRBJ2-2, with D unclear. This CDR3 has 16 amino acids. V was trimmed by 6 bases and J by 4 bases, leaving 18 bases between them. Germline V CDR1 and CDR2: WSHSY, SAAADI. CDR3 sequence (DNA): TGCGCCAGCAGAGCAGCCGGTACCTCGGGCACCGGGGAGCTGTTTTTT. Translating gives CASRAAGTSGTGELFF.

The gene calls are TRBV5-4 and TRBJ2-1; 8 bases align to TRBD2. The junction had 9 bases not matched to a gene; V was cut back by 4 bases and J by 6 bases. This CDR3 spans 15 amino acids. The V gene's germline CDR1 is SGHNT and CDR2 YYREEE (reference sequence). CDR3 DNA: TGTGCCAGCAGCCTGCGGGGGGTTGGCCCCAATGAGCAGTTCTTC. Translating it yields CASSLRGVGPNEQFF.

The genes are TRBV2 and TRBJ2-5; 8 nucleotides align to TRBD1. The V gene's germline CDR1 is SNHLY and CDR2 FYNNEI. This CDR3 comprises 17 residues. With V trimmed by 6 bases and J by 5 bases, 17 bases remained unmatched. CDR3 protein: CASRARTGTRIGETQYF. CDR3 nucleotides: TGTGCCAGCAGGGCTAGGACAGGGACGCGTATCGGGGAGACCCAGTACTTC. Drawing the rest from reference TRBV2 and TRBJ2-5, the complete variable domain is EPEVTQTPSHQVTQMGQEVILRCVPISNHLYFYWYRQILGQKVEFLVSFYNNEISEKSEIFDDQFSVERPDGSNFTLKIRSTKLEDSAMYFCASRARTGTRIGETQYFGPGTRLLVL.

The chain is built from TRBV27 and TRBJ1-2, with D uncertain. Trimming took off 1 base at V and 2 bases at J, with 8 bases between the two ends. This CDR3 is 14 amino acids long. From germline, CDR1 is MNHEY and CDR2 SMNVEV (reference sequence). In DNA, the CDR3 is TGTGCCAGCAGTTTATTGGGCGGGAACTATGGCTACACCTTC. Translation: CASSLLGGNYGYTF.

The CDR3: CASSLVLAGTVADTQYF. The CDR3 DNA reads TGTGCCAGCAGCTTGGTGTTAGCGGGTACCGTGGCAGATACGCAGTATTTT. The rearrangement links TRBV5-5 to TRBJ2-3, with TRBD2 identical over 7 bases. Losses at the gene ends were 0 bases for V and 4 bases for J; bases not matched to a gene: 11. Germline V gives CDR1 SGHKS, CDR2 YYEKEE (reference sequence). The CDR3 runs to 17 residues.

The V gene is TRBV28, the J gene TRBJ1-5; 7 bases are shared with TRBD1. The CDR3 loop spans 15 amino acids. The germline V gene has CDR1 MDHEN and CDR2 SYDVKM. Trimming cost V 5 bases and J 7 bases; bases outside gene matches: 11. The CDR3: CASSALDRERQPQHF. CDR3 nucleotide sequence: TGTGCCAGCAGTGCCCTTGACAGGGAGCGACAGCCCCAGCATTTT.

CDR3 residues: CASSPGGQVLFYGYTF. CDR3 coding DNA: TGTGCCAGCAGCCCAGGGGGACAGGTTTTATTCTATGGCTACACCTTC. This chain links TRBV3-1 (or the pseudogene TRBV3-2) with TRBJ1-2, with TRBD1 identical over 8 bases. The CDR3 spans 16 residues. CDR1 LGHDT and CDR2 YNNKEL come from the germline V gene (reference sequence). Losses at the gene ends were 4 bases for V and 4 bases for J; bases not matched to a gene: 11.